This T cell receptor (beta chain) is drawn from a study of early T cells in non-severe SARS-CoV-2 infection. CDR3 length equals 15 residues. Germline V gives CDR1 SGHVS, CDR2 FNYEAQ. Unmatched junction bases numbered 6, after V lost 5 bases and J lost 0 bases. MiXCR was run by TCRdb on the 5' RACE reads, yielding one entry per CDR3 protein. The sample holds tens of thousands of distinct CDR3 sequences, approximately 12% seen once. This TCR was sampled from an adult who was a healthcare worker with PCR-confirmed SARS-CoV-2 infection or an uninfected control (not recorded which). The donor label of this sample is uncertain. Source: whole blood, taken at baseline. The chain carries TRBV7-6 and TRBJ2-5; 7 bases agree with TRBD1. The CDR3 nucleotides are TGTGCCAGCAGCACATCGACAGGGTACCAAGAGACCCAGTACTTC. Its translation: CASSTSTGYQETQYF.